Below, one T cell receptor beta chain is given with its context. Its target is unknown. Positive CCR7 selection of CD45RO-negative cells yielded the naive CD8 cells, and terminally differentiated effector memory CD45RA+ cells were excluded. Profiled with immunoSEQ multiplex PCR; TCRdb holds only in-frame clones, not every one. This sample has 760,000 or so clones, with about 96% found just once. These data come from a study of shared clonotypes between healthy human individuals. Study-wide background: CD4 naive cells filled three plates per donor, CD4 memory three, CD8 naive two and CD8 memory one. Study-level points and caveats: Naive subsets generally had larger estimated richness than memory subsets.

CDR3 length equals 15 residues. V gave up 1 base and J gave up 3 bases, with 13 bases separating them. Germline-derived CDR1 and CDR2 are SGHTA and FQGNSA. What was sequenced was naive CD8+ T cells sorted from blood. The sequence came from a man aged 25 to 40 in good health. This chain uses TRBV7-2 with TRBJ2-7; D not resolved. The CDR3 region is CASSLGPHPVYEQYF. The CDR3 DNA reads TGTGCCAGCAGCTTAGGGCCCCATCCCGTCTACGAGCAGTACTTC.